The clone carrying this T cell receptor (beta chain) was observed a single time. Its antigen remains unidentified. Drawing of blood for sampling happened at baseline, at cycle 4 day 1, and at cycle 7 day 1. TCRdb's table, derived via immunoSEQ multiplex PCR, lists solely in-frame clones and lacks some. The table includes about 80,000 clones, around 90% detected once. The record originates from a study of OX40 agonist ivuxolimab in advanced cancers. In the study overall: Those enrolled were 70% to 85% male, with a mean age of about 60 years and ages from roughly 20 to 90.

CDR3 size: 16 residues. From germline, CDR1 is SGHAT and CDR2 FQNNGV. Deletions cut 5 bases from V and 0 bases from J, with 16 bases between. Study conclusions and caveats: Compared with CD4+, CD8+ T cells on average had more expanded clones.

The clonotype originates from an adult with an advanced solid tumor such as melanoma, head and neck, liver or kidney cancer. The rearrangement uses TRBV11-2 and TRBJ1-2, with D perhaps TRBD1 (6 bases). The source was CD4+ or CD8+ T cells sorted from blood, collected in a trial of the OX40 agonist ivuxolimab. The CDR3 bases are TGTGCCAGCAGCCAAACTGGGACACAAGCTAACTATGGCTACACCTTC. This sequence encodes CASSQTGTQANYGYTF.